Listed here is a single T cell receptor (beta chain). The data originate from a study of PD-1 blockade in classical Hodgkin lymphoma. Germline V gene data show CDR1 as LNHDA and CDR2 as SQIVND (reference sequence). The ends lost 3 bases at V and 5 bases at J; junction bases unmatched: 13. CDR3 size: 16 residues. TCRdb's copy holds only in-frame clones and misses some; the assay was immunoSEQ multiplex PCR. The repertoire consists of tens of thousands of clones, with roughly 70% occurring once and the leading ten covering approximately 3%. Specified time point: cycle 4 day 1 (C4D1), after more than five weeks of nivolumab. Each patient's relapse followed autologous stem cell transplantation, and brentuximab vedotin exposure varied.

This material consisted of peripheral blood mononuclear cells (PBMCs), taken before the fourth cycle of nivolumab. The chain uses TRBV19 and TRBJ2-7; 7 bases are a match to TRBD2. The receptor was isolated from a human donor with classical Hodgkin lymphoma. The CDR3 protein is CASSINKGTMFHEQYF. CDR3 DNA: TGTGCCAGTAGTATCAATAAGGGGACTATGTTTCACGAGCAGTACTTC.